This TCR beta chain originates from a study of identical twins. Study-wide results and limits: Out-of-frame beta sequences exhibited a weaker degree of excess twin sharing. For cord blood, abundant beta clonotypes had fewer insertions, unlike memory repertoires, which showed none.

Germline V gives CDR1 SGHVS, CDR2 FNYEAQ. The V and J ends lost 1 base and 2 bases respectively, with 13 bases between them. The CDR3 loop spans 16 amino acids. This clonotype was found a few times. Antigen unknown. TCRdb recomputed calls from the 5' RACE reads with MiXCR, one row per CDR3 protein. The table includes about 700,000 distinct CDR3 sequences, less than 10% detected once. This sample also belongs to another study, concerning yellow fever vaccine responses in identical twins. That paper states: Twins' vaccine T cell responses reportedly seemed partly convergent and partly personalized.

This TCR was recovered from a woman younger than 30 in good health. Sequenced input: PBMCs. The chain has TRBV7-6 and TRBJ2-3, with D possibly matching TRBD2 (7 bases). This chain's CDR3 is CASSLGAGAYTDTQYF. CDR3 nucleotide sequence: TGTGCCAGCAGCTTAGGGGCGGGGGCCTACACAGATACGCAGTATTTT. Using reference TRBV7-6 and TRBJ2-3 for the parts outside the CDR3, the full variable domain is GAGVSQSPRYKVTKRGQDVALRCDPISGHVSLYWYRQALGQGPEFLTYFNYEAQQDKSGLPNDRFSAERPEGSISTLTIQRTEQRDSAMYRCASSLGAGAYTDTQYFGPGTRLTVL.